One sample yielded the 4 T cell receptor beta chains listed below, sequenced in a study of blood T cells in healthy people across ages. The second PCR ran about 6 to 12 cycles with a sample-barcoded 5' primer and J-beta primers. TCRdb itself ran the 5' RACE reads through MiXCR, one entry per CDR3 protein. The sample holds around 1.7 million distinct CDR3 sequences, roughly 27% seen once. Material for sequencing was blood. These receptors were collected from a woman aged 25 to 39 in good health.

This clonotype has just a few counts. A junction end diverges from the germline sequence, so it may reflect a read error. The V gene is TRBV7-6, the J gene TRBJ2-1, with 11 bases fitting TRBD2. The CDR3 length is 17 residues. The germline CDR1 and CDR2 sequences are SGHVS and FNYEAQ. The CDR3 protein is CASGLGLAGGRVYEQFF. The DNA for the CDR3 is TGTGCCAGCGGCTTAGGGCTAGCGGGGGGTAGGGTCTATGAGCAGTTCTTC.

The chain uses TRBV12-3 or TRBV12-4 and TRBJ1-4; no clear D gene. CDR3 length equals 13 residues. V shed 6 bases and J shed 9 bases, with 14 bases lying between them. The CDR3 sequence: CASSPGPWQKLFF. CDR3 coding DNA: TGTGCCAGCAGCCCTGGGCCTTGGCAAAAACTGTTTTTT.

As for this clonotype: The junction does not match germline at one end; this may be a read error. V is TRBV7-9 and J is TRBJ1-4; TRBD1 agrees at 9 bases. CDR1 is SEHNR, CDR2 FQNEAQ, per germline (reference sequence). The CDR3 contains 16 residues. The CDR3 reads CAGSPGTGSTNEKLFF. The DNA for the CDR3 is TGTGCCGGCAGCCCAGGGACAGGGTCCACTAATGAAAAACTGTTTTTT.

This clonotype was observed a handful of times. The CDR3 DNA is TGTGCCAGCAGCCGGACTCTGCAAGAGACCCAGTTCTTC. Translation gives CASSRTLQETQFF. The chain employs TRBV12-3 or TRBV12-4 and TRBJ2-5; D is possibly TRBD2 (5 bases). Gene TRBJ2-1 matches the end of the DNA better, so the J call may be wrong. The CDR3 spans 13 residues.